This TCR beta chain was identified in a study of vaccination and CD4 T cells after COVID-19. Study context: Sampling that followed vaccination took place a median about 75 days after dose two, within a range of 14 to 241. Stimulation used overlapping spike peptides from SARS-CoV-2, HCoV-NL63, HCoV-OC43 and HCoV-229E.

CD4+ T cells that had been cultured provided DNA sequenced with the Oncomine TCR Beta short-read assay. TCRdb re-called the PCR reads with MiXCR, one entry per CDR3 protein. The sample holds over 15,000 distinct CDR3 sequences; about 52% are singletons and the top ten take 4% to 4.5%. Treatment defined: approximately nine-day PBMC culture with coronavirus spike peptide pools or control peptides (ViraFEST assay). Before TCRs were sequenced, ViraFEST expanded antigen-specific T cells with peptide pools. Regarding this clonotype: Antigen: not known.

Broader study findings: Recorded median SARS-CoV-2-reactive clonotype numbers increased from approximately 21 to 40 without reaching significance.

Germline CDR1 is SGHTA and CDR2 is FQGNSA. This CDR3 contains 12 residues. Deletions cut 5 bases from V and 4 bases from J, with 7 bases between. The chain combines TRBV7-2 with TRBJ2-3; D is unresolved. The source of this sequence is a human donor who had recovered from COVID-19. The material sequenced was CD4+ T cells from blood, cultured in vitro. The CDR3 DNA reads TGTGCCAGCAGCGCCGACCCAGATACGCAGTATTTT. Amino acid sequence: CASSADPDTQYF.